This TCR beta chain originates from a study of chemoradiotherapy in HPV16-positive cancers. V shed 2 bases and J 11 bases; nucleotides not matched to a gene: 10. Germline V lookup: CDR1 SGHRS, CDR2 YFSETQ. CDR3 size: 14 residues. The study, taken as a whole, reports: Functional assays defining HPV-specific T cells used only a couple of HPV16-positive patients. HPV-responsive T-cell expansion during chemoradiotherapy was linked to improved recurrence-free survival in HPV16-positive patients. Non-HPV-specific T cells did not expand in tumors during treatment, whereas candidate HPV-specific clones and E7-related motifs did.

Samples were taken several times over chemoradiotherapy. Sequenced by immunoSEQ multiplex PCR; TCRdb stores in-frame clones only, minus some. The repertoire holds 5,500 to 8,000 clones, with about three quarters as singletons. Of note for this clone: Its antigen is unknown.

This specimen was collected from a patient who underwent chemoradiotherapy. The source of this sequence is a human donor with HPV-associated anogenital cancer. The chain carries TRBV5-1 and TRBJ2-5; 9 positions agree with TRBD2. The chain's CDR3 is CASSFYSGGLEQYF. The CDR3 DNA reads TGCGCCAGCAGCTTTTATAGCGGGGGACTTGAGCAGTACTTC.